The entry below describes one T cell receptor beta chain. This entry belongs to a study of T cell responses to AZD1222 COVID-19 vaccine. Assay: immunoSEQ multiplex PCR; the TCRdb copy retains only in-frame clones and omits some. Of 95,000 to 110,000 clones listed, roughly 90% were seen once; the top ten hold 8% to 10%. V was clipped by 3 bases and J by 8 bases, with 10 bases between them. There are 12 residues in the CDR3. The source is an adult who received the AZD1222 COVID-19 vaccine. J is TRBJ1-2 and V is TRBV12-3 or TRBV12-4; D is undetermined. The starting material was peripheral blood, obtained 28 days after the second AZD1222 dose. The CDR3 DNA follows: TGTGCCAGCAGTTTTGGGTGGGAGGGCTACACCTTC. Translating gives CASSFGWEGYTF.